Listed here is a single T cell receptor beta chain. What it binds is unknown. V was pared by 4 bases and J by 1 base, with 13 bases between. The CDR3 spans 15 residues. CDR1 and CDR2 from the germline V gene are LNHDA and SQIVND (reference sequence). These data originate in a study of cytomegalovirus exposure and HLA in healthy donors. 60 Vbeta and 13 Jbeta primers were used in PCR. Profiled with immunoSEQ multiplex PCR; TCRdb holds only in-frame clones, not every one. Among about 140,000 clones listed, around three fifths were seen once. Study conclusions and caveats: Association with HLA alleles at 0.05 false discovery rate was found for 15,000 to 20,000 TCR beta sequences in a later analysis.

The receptor's source is a middle-aged woman in good health and CMV-seronegative. The sequenced material came from PBMCs. The genes are TRBV19 and TRBJ1-1; D remains ambiguous. DNA of the CDR3: TGTGCCAGTAGTAGACAACGCGAGGGGAACACTGAAGCTTTCTTT. It is translated as CASSRQREGNTEAFF.